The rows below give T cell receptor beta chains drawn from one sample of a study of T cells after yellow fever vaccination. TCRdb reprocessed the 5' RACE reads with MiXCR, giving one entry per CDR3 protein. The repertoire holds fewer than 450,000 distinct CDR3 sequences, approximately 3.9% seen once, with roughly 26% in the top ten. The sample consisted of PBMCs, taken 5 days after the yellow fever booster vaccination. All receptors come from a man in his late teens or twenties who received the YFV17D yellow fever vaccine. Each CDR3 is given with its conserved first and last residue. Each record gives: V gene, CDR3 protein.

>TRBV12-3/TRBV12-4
CASSLQGGYGYTF
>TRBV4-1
CASSQTGGLYEKLFF
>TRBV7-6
CASSLAGGPSYEQYF
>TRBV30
CAWERGGPYNEQFF
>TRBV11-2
CASSHNTGSGEQYF
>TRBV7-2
CASSAGTRKETQYF
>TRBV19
CASSDSTGTGQFF
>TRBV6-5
CASSSTLAPYEQYF
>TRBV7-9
CASSLGAGDGYGYTF
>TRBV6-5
CASSKGLSNYGYTF
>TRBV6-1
CASSDDAGTRRYNSPLHF
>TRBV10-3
CAISDRQMNTEAFF
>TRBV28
CASSRTTPGGELFF
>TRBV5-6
CASSRRGMETQYF
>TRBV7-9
CASSFPRESYEQFF
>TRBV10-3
CAISESRGLTGELFF
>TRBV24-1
CATSSLHEDTQYF
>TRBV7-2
CASSLLEGIGYTF
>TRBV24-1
CATKSRWDNEQFF
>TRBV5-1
CASSVGLAGETQYF
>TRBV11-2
CASSDTGVYGEQFF
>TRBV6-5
CASSYSRDGREEGYTF
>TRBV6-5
CASSYHSSMNTEAFF
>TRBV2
CASVLAGASTDTQYF
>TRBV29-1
CSVDGTRSSYNEQFF
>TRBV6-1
CASSDWSEQFF
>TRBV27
CASSLSDRGLNEQFF
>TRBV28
CASSLRTGAYSNQPQHF
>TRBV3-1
CASSMTTAYNSPLHF
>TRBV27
CASNTRQKNNEQFF
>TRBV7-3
CASSLGLAGAWGRTDTQYF
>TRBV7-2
CASSLGTRRQGVSGELFF
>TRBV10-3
CAISEPGTGGAWGTEAFF
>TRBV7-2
CASSRNRLAGGRETQYF
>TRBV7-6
CASSIGQGGNTEAFF
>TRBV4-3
CASSRMWGTNEKLFF
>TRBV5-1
CASSRGDPQETQYF
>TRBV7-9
CASTHSRGEFYEQYF
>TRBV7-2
CASSLSPGPPGNTIYF
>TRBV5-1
CASSLGTGRQTEAFF
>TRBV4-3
CASSQAGRDTEAFF
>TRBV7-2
CASSLVGQGSDTQYF
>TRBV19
CASSIDPGTGVYEQYF
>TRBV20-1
CSARDRQGGNSPLHF
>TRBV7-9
CASSLREEGQPQHF
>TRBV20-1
CSAREGGNTDTQYF
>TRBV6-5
CASSYRGRTEAFF
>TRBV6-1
CASSEAGPDTQYF
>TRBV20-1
CSALSGGAGREQFF
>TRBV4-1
CASSQEEGLAGPAGSYNEQFF
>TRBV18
CASSSQGQAGELFF
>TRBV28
CASSLGGSLTDTQYF
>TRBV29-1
CSVEDGDSADF
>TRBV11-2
CASSLAGQFKGYTF
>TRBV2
CASSDQSVTQYF
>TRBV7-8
CASSSSIPPYEQYF
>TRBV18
CASSSTGTYSNQPQHF
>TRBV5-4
CASSLGQGILAEAFF
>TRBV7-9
CASSANRGGTDTQYF